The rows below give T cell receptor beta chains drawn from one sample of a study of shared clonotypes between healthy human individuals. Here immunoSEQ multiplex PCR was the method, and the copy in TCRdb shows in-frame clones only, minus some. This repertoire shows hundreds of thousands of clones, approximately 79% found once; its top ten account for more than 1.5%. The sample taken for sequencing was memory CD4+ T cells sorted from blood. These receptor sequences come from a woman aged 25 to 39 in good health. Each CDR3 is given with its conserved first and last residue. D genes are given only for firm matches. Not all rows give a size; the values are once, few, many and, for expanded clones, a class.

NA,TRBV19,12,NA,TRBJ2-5,TGTGCCACGAAGGGCGACCAAGAGACCCAGTACTTC,CATKGDQETQYF
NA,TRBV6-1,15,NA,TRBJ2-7,TGTGCCAGCAGTGCAAGTCCCGAATCAACCTACGAGCAGTACTTC,CASSASPESTYEQYF
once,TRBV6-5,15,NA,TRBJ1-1,TGTGCCAGCGCATCGTTGGGGGCCCTGTATCCCCCAGCTTTCTTT,CASASLGALYPPAFF
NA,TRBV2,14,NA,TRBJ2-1,TGTGCCAGCAGTGGGCCCACTAGTTTTGATGAGCAGTTCTTC,CASSGPTSFDEQFF
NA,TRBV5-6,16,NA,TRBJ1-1,TGTGCCAGCAGCTTGGGGGGTCGAACGGGGAACACTGAAGCTTTCTTT,CASSLGGRTGNTEAFF
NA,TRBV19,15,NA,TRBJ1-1,TGTGCCAGTAGTATAGATCATAGACGGGGGCTCCCTGCTTTCTTT,CASSIDHRRGLPAFF
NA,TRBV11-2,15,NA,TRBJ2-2,TGTGCCAGCAAAGCGGATAGTGCGAACACCGGGGAGCTGTTTTTT,CASKADSANTGELFF
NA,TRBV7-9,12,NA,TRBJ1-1,TGTGCCAGCAGCTTAAATCCCCCCGAAGCTTTCTTT,CASSLNPPEAFF
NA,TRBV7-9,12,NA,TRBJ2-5,TGTGCCAGCAGCTCCTCCAGCTGGACCCAGTACTTC,CASSSSSWTQYF
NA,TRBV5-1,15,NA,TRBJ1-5,TGCGCCAGCAGCTTCACGGGGGATAGCAATCAGCCCCAGCATTTT,CASSFTGDSNQPQHF